The 5 T cell receptor beta chains below all came from one sample that was sequenced in a study of T cell clonality in common variable immunodeficiency (dated by TCRdb to the mid-2010s). Preparation of the library involved the immunoSEQ multiplex PCR assay. As stored in TCRdb, this immuneACCESS dataset retains in-frame rearrangements with V and J assigned. A fraction of the clones does not appear; measured against another copy, unresolved V genes explain less than half of the discrepancy, and the remainder lacks a known reason. For this sample, roughly 55,000 clones appear and none is a singleton. The ten largest clones represent approximately 5.4% of the sample. Sample: peripheral blood mononuclear cells. Source of these receptors: a person between 18 and 75 years old in good health.

Only a few counts were recorded for this clone. The read ends 3 residues early relative to the CDR3; the germline J gene fills the gap. The genes are TRBV5-1 and TRBJ1-2; D is undetermined. The CDR3 is 14 amino acids. The germline V gene has CDR1 SGHRS and CDR2 YFSETQ. Trimming stripped 0 bases from V and 5 bases from J, with 11 bases between. The CDR3 region is CASSLDTLGYGYTF. The sequenced CDR3 bases are TGCGCCAGCAGCTTGGACACCCTAGGATATGGC.

This clone was recorded at least ten times. The sequence runs out 3 residues before the end of the CDR3; the remainder is reconstructed from the germline J gene. The rearrangement uses TRBV14 and TRBJ2-7; 10 positions match TRBD1. Trimming took 4 bases from V and 3 from J; bases not matched to a gene: 12. CDR1 SGHDN and CDR2 FVKESK come from the germline V gene. This CDR3 is 17 amino acids long. The chain's CDR3 is CASSPPWGQGLFYEQYF. The part of the CDR3 DNA that was read is TGTGCCAGCAGCCCCCCGTGGGGACAGGGGTTATTCTACGAG.

This clone came up many times. The junction departs from germline at one end; a sequencing error may be responsible. The sequence runs out 3 residues before the end of the CDR3; the remainder is reconstructed from the germline J gene. The chain couples TRBV4-2 to TRBJ1-1, with unresolved D. Germline V CDR1 and CDR2: LGHNA, YNFKEQ. The length of the CDR3 is 11 residues. The sequenced part of the CDR3 DNA is TGCGCCAGCAGCCGCGGAACTGAA. Its protein is CASSRGTE. The entire CDR3 protein is CASSRGTEAFF.

A few counts support this clone. The CDR3 loop is CAPKVEACLSYEQYF. The CDR3 DNA, read in part, is TGTGCCCCCAAGGTGGAAGCGTGTCTCTCCTACGAG. This chain links TRBV19 with TRBJ2-7; D not certain. The DNA ends 3 residues before the CDR3 does, and the rest of the CDR3 is filled in from the germline J gene. Deletions cut 11 bases from V and 0 bases from J, with 20 bases between. The CDR3 totals 15 residues. Germline CDR1 reads LNHDA; CDR2 reads SQIVND (reference sequence).

This clone was seen repeatedly, ten times or more. The sequenced fragment ends 3 residues before the CDR3 boundary, so the rest is inferred from the germline J gene. The chain recombines TRBV7-9 with TRBJ1-3; tentative D call: TRBD1 (6 bases). V dropped 3 bases and J dropped 0 bases, with 6 bases sitting between them. The germline gives CDR1 SEHNR, CDR2 FQNEAQ (reference sequence). The CDR3 consists of 14 residues. The CDR3 protein is CASSLDSSGNTIYF. The covered CDR3 bases are TGTGCCAGCAGCTTGGACAGCTCTGGAAACACC.